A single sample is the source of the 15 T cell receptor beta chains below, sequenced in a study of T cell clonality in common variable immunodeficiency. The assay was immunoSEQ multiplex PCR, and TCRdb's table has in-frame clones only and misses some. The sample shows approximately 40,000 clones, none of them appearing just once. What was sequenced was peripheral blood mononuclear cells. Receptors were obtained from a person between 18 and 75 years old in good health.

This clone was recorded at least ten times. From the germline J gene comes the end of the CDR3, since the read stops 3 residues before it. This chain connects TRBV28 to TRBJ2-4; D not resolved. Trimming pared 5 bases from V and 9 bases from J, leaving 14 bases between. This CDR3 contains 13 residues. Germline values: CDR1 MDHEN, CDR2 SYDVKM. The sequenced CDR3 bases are TGTGCCAGCAGTCTAACAGCCCCTGGCATT. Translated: CASSLTAPGI. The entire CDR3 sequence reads CASSLTAPGIQYF.

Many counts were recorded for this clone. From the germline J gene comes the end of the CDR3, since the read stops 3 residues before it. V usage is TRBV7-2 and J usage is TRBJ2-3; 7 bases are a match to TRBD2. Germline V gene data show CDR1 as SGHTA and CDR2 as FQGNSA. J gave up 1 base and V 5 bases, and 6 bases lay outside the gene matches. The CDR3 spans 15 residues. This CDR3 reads CASSLTSLGTDTQYF. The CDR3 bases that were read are TGTGCCAGCAGCCTGACTAGCTTGGGCACAGATACG.

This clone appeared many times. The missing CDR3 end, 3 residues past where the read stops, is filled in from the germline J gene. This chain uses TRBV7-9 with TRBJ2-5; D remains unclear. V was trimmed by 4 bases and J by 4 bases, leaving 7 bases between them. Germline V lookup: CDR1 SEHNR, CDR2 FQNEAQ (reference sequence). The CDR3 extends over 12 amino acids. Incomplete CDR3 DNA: TGTGCCAGCAGCTACTTTCGAGAGACC. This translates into CASSYFRET. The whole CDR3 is CASSYFRETQYF.

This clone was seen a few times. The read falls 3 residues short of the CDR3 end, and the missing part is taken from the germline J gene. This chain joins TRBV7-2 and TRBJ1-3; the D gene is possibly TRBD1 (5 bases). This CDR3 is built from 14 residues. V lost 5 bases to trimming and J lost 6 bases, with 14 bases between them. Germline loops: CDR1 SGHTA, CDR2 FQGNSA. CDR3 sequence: CASSPGGNQNTIYF. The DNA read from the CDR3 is TGTGCCAGCAGCCCGGGGGGGAATCAAAACACC.

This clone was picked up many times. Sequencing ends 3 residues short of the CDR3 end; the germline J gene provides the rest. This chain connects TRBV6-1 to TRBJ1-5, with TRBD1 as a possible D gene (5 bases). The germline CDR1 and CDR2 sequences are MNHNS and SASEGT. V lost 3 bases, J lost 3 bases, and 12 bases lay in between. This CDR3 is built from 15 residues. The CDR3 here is CASSEVAGSNQPQHF. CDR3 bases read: TGTGCCAGCAGTGAGGTCGCAGGGTCCAATCAGCCC.

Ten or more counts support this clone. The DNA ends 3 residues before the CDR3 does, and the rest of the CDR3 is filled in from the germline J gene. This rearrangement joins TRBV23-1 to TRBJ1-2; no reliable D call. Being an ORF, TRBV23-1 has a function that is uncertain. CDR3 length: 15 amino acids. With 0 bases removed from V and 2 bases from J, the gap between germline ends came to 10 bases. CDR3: CASSQSEGLNYGYTF. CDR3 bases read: TGCGCCAGCAGTCAATCGGAGGGCCTGAACTATGGC.

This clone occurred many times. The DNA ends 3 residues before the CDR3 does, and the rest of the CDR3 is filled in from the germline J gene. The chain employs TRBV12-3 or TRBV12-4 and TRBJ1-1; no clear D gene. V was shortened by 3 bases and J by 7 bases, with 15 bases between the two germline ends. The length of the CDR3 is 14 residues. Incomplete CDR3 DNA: TGTGCCAGCAGTTTGGTCGGCACAGCCTTTGAA. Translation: CASSLVGTAFE. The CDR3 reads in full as CASSLVGTAFEAFF.

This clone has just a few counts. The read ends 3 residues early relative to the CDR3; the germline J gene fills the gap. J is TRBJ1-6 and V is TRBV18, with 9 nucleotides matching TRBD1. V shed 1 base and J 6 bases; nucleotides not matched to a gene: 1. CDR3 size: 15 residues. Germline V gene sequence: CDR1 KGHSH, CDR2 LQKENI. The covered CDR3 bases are TGTGCCAGCTCACCACGGACAGGGGCTAATTCACCC. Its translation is CASSPRTGANSP. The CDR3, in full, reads CASSPRTGANSPLHF.

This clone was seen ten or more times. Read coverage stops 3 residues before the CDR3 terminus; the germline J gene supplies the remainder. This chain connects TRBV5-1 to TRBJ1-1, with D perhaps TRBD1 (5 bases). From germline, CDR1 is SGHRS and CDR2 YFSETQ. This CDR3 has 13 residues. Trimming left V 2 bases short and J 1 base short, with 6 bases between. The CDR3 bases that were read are TGCGCCAGCAGCTTTGGGGCGAACACTGAA. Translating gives CASSFGANTE. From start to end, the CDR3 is CASSFGANTEAFF.

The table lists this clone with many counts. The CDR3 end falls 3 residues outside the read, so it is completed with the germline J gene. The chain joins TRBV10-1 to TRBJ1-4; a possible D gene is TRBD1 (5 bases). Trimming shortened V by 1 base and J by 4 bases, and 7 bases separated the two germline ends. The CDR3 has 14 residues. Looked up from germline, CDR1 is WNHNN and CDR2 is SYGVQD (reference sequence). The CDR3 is CASSEWGDNEKLFF. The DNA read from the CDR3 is TGCGCCAGCAGTGAGTGGGGGGATAATGAAAAA.

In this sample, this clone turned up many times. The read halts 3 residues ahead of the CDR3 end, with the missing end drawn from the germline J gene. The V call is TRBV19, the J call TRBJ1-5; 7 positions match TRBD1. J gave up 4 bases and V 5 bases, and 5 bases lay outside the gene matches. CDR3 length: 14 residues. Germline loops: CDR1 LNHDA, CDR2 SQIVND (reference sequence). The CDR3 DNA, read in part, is TGTGCCAGTAGTCTGGGACAGCCGAATCAGCCC. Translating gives CASSLGQPNQP. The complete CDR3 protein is CASSLGQPNQPQHF.

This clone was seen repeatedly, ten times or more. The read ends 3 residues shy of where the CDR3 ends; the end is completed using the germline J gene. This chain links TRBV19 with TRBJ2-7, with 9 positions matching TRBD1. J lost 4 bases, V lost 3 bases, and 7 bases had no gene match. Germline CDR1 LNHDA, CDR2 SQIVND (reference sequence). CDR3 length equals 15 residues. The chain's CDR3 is CASSIGQDRGYEQYF. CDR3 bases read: TGTGCCAGTAGTATTGGGCAGGACAGGGGATACGAG.

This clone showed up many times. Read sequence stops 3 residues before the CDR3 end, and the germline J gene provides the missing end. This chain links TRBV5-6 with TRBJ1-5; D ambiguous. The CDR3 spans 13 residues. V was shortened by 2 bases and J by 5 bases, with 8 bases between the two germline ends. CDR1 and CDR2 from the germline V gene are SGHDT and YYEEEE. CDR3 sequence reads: CASSLGPDQPQHF. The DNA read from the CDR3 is TGTGCCAGCAGCTTAGGGCCTGATCAGCCC.

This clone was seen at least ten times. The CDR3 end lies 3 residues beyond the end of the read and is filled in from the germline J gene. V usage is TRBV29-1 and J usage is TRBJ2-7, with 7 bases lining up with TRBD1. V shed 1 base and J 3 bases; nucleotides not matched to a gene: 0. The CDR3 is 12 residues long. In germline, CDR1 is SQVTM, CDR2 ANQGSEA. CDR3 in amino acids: CSVEGDSYEQYF. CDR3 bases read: TGCAGCGTTGAAGGGGACAGCTACGAG.

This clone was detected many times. The CDR3 reads CASSLVQEETQYF. CDR3 DNA, as far as it was read: TGCGCCAGCAGCTTGGTACAGGAAGAGACC. V and J are TRBV5-1 and TRBJ2-5, with TRBD1 as a possible D gene (5 bases). The missing CDR3 end, 3 residues past where the read stops, is filled in from the germline J gene. CDR3 length equals 13 residues. Per the germline V gene, CDR1 is SGHRS and CDR2 is YFSETQ. V was cut by 0 bases and J by 3 bases, with 6 bases left in between.